These 20 T cell receptor beta chains share one sample of origin, sequenced in a study of blood T cells in healthy people across ages. With a J-beta primer mix and a sample-barcoded 5' primer, a second PCR ran 7 to 11 cycles. TCRdb processed the 5' RACE reads anew with MiXCR; each CDR3 protein has one entry. The sample consists of around 690,000 distinct CDR3 sequences, roughly three fifths of them appearing once. The sample taken for sequencing was blood. The receptors here all came from a man aged 60 to 69 in good health.

The genes are TRBV2 and TRBJ1-2; no firm D call. Between the trimmed V and J ends, which lost 4 bases and 3 bases, there was a span of 9 bases. The germline gives CDR1 SNHLY, CDR2 FYNNEI. This CDR3 is 13 amino acids long. The CDR3 region is CASSGGQDYGYTF. Here the CDR3 DNA reads TGTGCCAGCAGTGGAGGCCAGGACTATGGCTACACCTTC.

This clonotype was observed a few times. The chain carries TRBV15 and TRBJ1-1; D is undetermined. There are 13 residues in the CDR3. V lost 4 bases and J lost 8, with 14 bases in between. Per germline, CDR1 LNHNV and CDR2 YYDKDF (reference sequence). Here the CDR3 DNA reads TGTGCCACCAGCAAACCTGGAGGGATCGAAGCTTTCTTT. It codes for CATSKPGGIEAFF.

The rearrangement joins TRBV20-1 to TRBJ1-5; 7 nucleotides line up with TRBD1. CDR1 and CDR2 from the germline V gene are DFQATT and SNEGSKA (reference sequence). After removal of 5 bases from V and 0 bases from J, the junction contained 4 bases not matched to a gene. The CDR3 length is 14 residues. CDR3 nucleotide sequence: TGCAGTGCTCTACAGGGGAGTAGCAATCAGCCCCAGCATTTT. This translates into CSALQGSSNQPQHF.

The chain employs TRBV14 and TRBJ2-4; 7 bases align to TRBD1. CDR3 size: 12 residues. V shed 4 bases, J shed 15 bases, and the junction held 9 bases outside the gene matches. Germline V CDR1 and CDR2: SGHDN, FVKESK. CDR3 residues: CASSLYGQVAYF. The CDR3 DNA follows: TGTGCCAGCAGCCTCTATGGACAGGTTGCGTACTTC.

V gene TRBV11-2 combines with J gene TRBJ2-1; TRBD1 might be the D (6 bases). Germline-derived CDR1 and CDR2 are SGHAT and FQNNGV. V was pared by 2 bases and J by 4 bases, with 12 bases between. This CDR3 region has 15 residues. The CDR3 spells CASSLWQGSYNEQFF. CDR3 in DNA: TGTGCCAGCAGCTTATGGCAGGGGAGTTACAATGAGCAGTTCTTC.

The table lists this clonotype with a few counts. The genes are TRBV24-1 and TRBJ2-5, with D uncertain. Germline CDR1 is KGHDR and CDR2 is SFDVKD. The V end lost 2 bases, the J end lost 5 bases, and 2 bases lay between the germline ends. The CDR3 has 11 residues. CDR3 region: CATSDWETQYF. DNA for the CDR3: TGTGCCACCAGTGATTGGGAGACCCAGTACTTC.

This clonotype was recorded once. The chain employs TRBV7-2 and TRBJ1-1; D is unresolved. Germline CDR1 and CDR2: SGHTA and FQGNSA. There are 13 residues in the CDR3. V was cut by 0 bases and J by 8 bases, with 10 bases left in between. The CDR3 loop is CASSLALRREAFF. The CDR3, as DNA: TGTGCCAGCAGCTTAGCGCTGAGGAGGGAAGCTTTCTTT.

This clonotype has just a few counts. The chain recombines TRBV2 with TRBJ1-6; D possibly corresponds to TRBD1 (5 bases). V gave up 4 bases and J gave up 4 bases, with 8 bases separating them. The germline V gene encodes CDR1 SNHLY and CDR2 FYNNEI. The CDR3 runs 14 residues. The CDR3, as DNA: TGTGCCAGCAGTGCCGACAGTTATAATTCACCCCTCCACTTT. Amino acids: CASSADSYNSPLHF.

This chain links TRBV28 with TRBJ2-7, with D perhaps matching TRBD1 or TRBD2 (5 bases each). Germline V CDR1 and CDR2: MDHEN, SYDVKM. V lost 2 bases, J lost 7 bases, and 15 bases lay in between. This CDR3 is built from 14 residues. CDR3: CASSLRDGWREQYF. The CDR3 DNA follows: TGTGCCAGCAGTTTACGGGACGGATGGCGGGAGCAGTACTTC.

This clonotype was found a few times. V and J are TRBV20-1 and TRBJ1-5; D is ambiguous. The CDR3 is 16 amino acids. Per the germline V gene, CDR1 is DFQATT and CDR2 is SNEGSKA (reference sequence). Deletions cut 3 bases from V and 2 bases from J, with 17 bases between. The CDR3 here is CSARVSEGIGNQPQHF. The CDR3 DNA reads TGCAGTGCTAGGGTCTCAGAGGGAATTGGCAATCAGCCCCAGCATTTT.

This rearrangement joins TRBV9 to TRBJ2-1, with 8 bases aligning to TRBD2. The germline V gene has CDR1 SGDLS and CDR2 YYNGEE. V shed 3 bases and J 4 bases; nucleotides not matched to a gene: 6. The CDR3 consists of 15 residues. CDR3 DNA sequence: TGTGCCAGCAGCGGGGACACTAGCGGTTACAATGAGCAGTTCTTC. Its translation: CASSGDTSGYNEQFF.

In its sample, this clonotype was seen a few times. The chain employs TRBV7-9 and TRBJ2-5, with 7 bases fitting TRBD2. The CDR3 loop spans 14 amino acids. The V gene's germline CDR1 is SEHNR and CDR2 FQNEAQ (reference sequence). The trim removed 5 bases at V and 5 bases at J, leaving 8 bases unmatched. The CDR3 sequence: CASSRGGDGETQYF. The CDR3 DNA reads as TGTGCCAGCAGCAGGGGAGGGGACGGGGAGACCCAGTACTTC. Full variable domain (remainder filled in from reference TRBV7-9 and TRBJ2-5): DTGVSQNPRHKITKRGQNVTFRCDPISEHNRLYWYRQTLGQGPEFLTYFQNEAQLEKSRLLSDRFSAERPKGSFSTLEIQRTEQGDSAMYLCASSRGGDGETQYFGPGTRLLVL.

This clonotype was seen a handful of times. The chain carries TRBV27 and TRBJ2-1, with D hard to call. The CDR3 sequence is 12 residues long. The ends were cut back, 0 bases at V and 15 bases at J, with 12 bases in the middle. Germline CDR1 MNHEY, CDR2 SMNVEV (reference sequence). CDR3 protein: CASSLSGSRWFF. CDR3 in DNA: TGTGCCAGCAGTTTATCGGGCAGCCGCTGGTTCTTC.

The V call is TRBV10-3, the J call TRBJ2-5, with TRBD2 identical over 9 bases. CDR3 length: 16 residues. V lost 3 bases and J lost 1; bases outside the gene matches: 6. Germline V gene data show CDR1 as ENHRY and CDR2 as SYGVKD. The chain's CDR3 is CAISDGLTSGQETQYF. CDR3 in DNA: TGTGCCATCAGTGATGGGCTGACTAGCGGCCAAGAGACCCAGTACTTC.

The gene calls are TRBV18 and TRBJ2-7, with 7 bases lining up with TRBD1. The V gene's germline CDR1 is KGHSH and CDR2 LQKENI. The V and J ends lost 3 bases and 4 bases, in that order; junction bases with no gene match: 6. The CDR3 is 14 amino acids. The CDR3 loop is CASSPRDSGYEQYF. CDR3 DNA: TGTGCCAGCTCACCCCGGGACAGCGGTTACGAGCAGTACTTC.

The rearrangement joins TRBV3-1 to TRBJ2-7; no clear D gene. The better agreement between TRBJ2-5 and the DNA end casts doubt on the J call. This CDR3 region has 16 residues. Germline V gene sequence: CDR1 LGHDT, CDR2 YNNKEL (reference sequence). CDR3 region: CASSPQGRISEETQYF. CDR3 nucleotide sequence: TGTGCCAGCAGCCCCCAAGGGCGGATAAGTGAGGAGACCCAGTACTTC.

The chain carries TRBV6-5 and TRBJ1-5, with D hard to call. The V gene's germline CDR1 is MNHEY and CDR2 SVGAGI. CDR3 size: 13 residues. The V end was cut by 5 bases, the J end by 2 bases, with 7 bases between. CDR3 nucleotides: TGTGCCAGCAGTCGTCTCGGCAATCAGCCCCAGCATTTT. Translated: CASSRLGNQPQHF.

The V and J genes are TRBV2 and TRBJ2-3, with 8 nucleotides matching TRBD2. The V gene end was trimmed by 3 bases and the J gene end by 6 bases; junction bases not matched to a gene: 2. The CDR3 totals 13 residues. Per germline, CDR1 SNHLY and CDR2 FYNNEI. The chain's CDR3 is CASSDGGVDTQYF. The CDR3 DNA is TGTGCCAGCAGTGACGGGGGGGTGGATACGCAGTATTTT.

This clonotype has only a few counts. This sequence joins TRBV7-9 and TRBJ2-3, with D perhaps matching TRBD1 (5 bases). V lost 1 base and J lost 1, with 9 bases in between. The CDR3 extends over 15 amino acids. Germline loops: CDR1 SEHNR, CDR2 FQNEAQ (reference sequence). CDR3 residues: CASSLGAGRTDTQYF. For the CDR3, the DNA is TGTGCCAGCAGCTTAGGGGCAGGGCGCACAGATACGCAGTATTTT.

The V and J genes are TRBV5-1 and TRBJ2-3; 11 bases match TRBD1. V shed 3 bases, J shed 6 bases, and the junction held 15 bases outside the gene matches. Per germline, CDR1 SGHRS and CDR2 YFSETQ. The CDR3 spans 18 residues. DNA for the CDR3: TGCGCCAGCAGCTCCGGGACAGGGGGATCTACTATCACTGATACGCAGTATTTT. The encoded protein is CASSSGTGGSTITDTQYF. The variable domain in full, completed from reference TRBV5-1 and TRBJ2-3, reads KAGVTQTPRYLIKTRGQQVTLSCSPISGHRSVSWYQQTPGQGLQFLFEYFSETQRNKGNFPGRFSGRQFSNSRSEMNVSTLELGDSALYLCASSSGTGGSTITDTQYFGPGTRLTVL.